The present TCR beta chain was sequenced within a study of cytomegalovirus exposure and HLA in healthy donors. The primer mix had 60 Vbeta and 13 Jbeta primers. Clones were sequenced by immunoSEQ multiplex PCR, and TCRdb holds only the in-frame ones, with some missing. Seen here are about 170,000 clones, roughly 75% observed once, and the top ten hold 1%. The sample holds a few counts of this clone. V trimming: 3 bases; J trimming: 6 bases; junction bases outside the gene matches: 10. In germline, CDR1 is SEHNR, CDR2 FQNEAQ (reference sequence). This CDR3 spans 16 amino acids. The sample was PBMCs. This sequence joins TRBV7-9 and TRBJ2-3, with 9 positions matching TRBD2. This sequence originates from a woman in her 50s in good health and CMV-seropositive. The DNA of the CDR3 is TGTGCCAGCAGCTTCGCCGGGACTAGCCCCGGGGATACGCAGTATTTT. Protein product: CASSFAGTSPGDTQYF. Drawing the rest from reference TRBV7-9 and TRBJ2-3, the complete variable domain is DTGVSQNPRHKITKRGQNVTFRCDPISEHNRLYWYRQTLGQGPEFLTYFQNEAQLEKSRLLSDRFSAERPKGSFSTLEIQRTEQGDSAMYLCASSFAGTSPGDTQYFGPGTRLTVL.